Listed below are T cell receptor beta chains from one sample, sequenced in a study of technical replicates of blood from a handful of donors. Assay used: immunoSEQ multiplex PCR; TCRdb lists only in-frame clones, some missing. The repertoire holds some 90,000 clones, with 85% to 95% as singletons. The sample was T cells isolated from PBMCs. The receptors were gathered from a human donor in good health. Both conserved end residues are part of each CDR3. The D gene is left open where the match is weak. Where a row states a size, it is once, few, many or the class of an expanded clone; other rows omit it.

j_call clone_size v_call d_call cdr3_aa cdr3_nt
TRBJ1-2 . TRBV9 . CASSLDGNYGYTF TGTGCCAGCAGCCTCGACGGGAACTATGGCTACACCTTC
TRBJ2-3 . TRBV28 TRBD2 CASSTSYYWREGRGGRDTQYF TGTGCCAGCAGCACCTCATATTATTGGCGGGAGGGCCGAGGGGGGAGAGATACGCAGTATTTT
TRBJ2-3 . TRBV7-2 . CASSFGATDTQYF TGTGCCAGCAGCTTTGGGGCCACAGATACGCAGTATTTT
TRBJ1-2 . TRBV7-9 TRBD1 CASSFPGQGYGYTF TGTGCCAGCAGCTTTCCGGGACAGGGCTATGGCTACACCTTC
TRBJ2-1 once TRBV7-8 TRBD2 CASSLMTSGRLDNEQFF TGTGCCAGCAGCTTAATGACTAGCGGGAGGCTCGACAATGAGCAGTTCTTC
TRBJ2-1 . TRBV9 . CARGAGYNEQFF TGTGCCAGGGGTGCGGGGTACAATGAGCAGTTCTTC
TRBJ1-1 . TRBV19 . CASSADRSEAFF TGTGCCAGTAGCGCAGACAGGTCTGAAGCTTTCTTT
TRBJ2-7 once TRBV5-5 TRBD1 CASSPGTGGYEQYF TGTGCCAGCAGCCCCGGGACAGGGGGGTACGAGCAGTACTTC
TRBJ2-5 . TRBV9 TRBD2 CASSVGGTSGQETQYF TGTGCCAGCAGCGTAGGGGGGACTAGCGGTCAAGAGACCCAGTACTTC
TRBJ1-1 . TRBV27 . CASSLQVNTEAFF TGTGCCAGCAGTTTACAGGTAAACACTGAAGCTTTCTTT
TRBJ2-7 . TRBV10-2 TRBD1 CASKVTGSYEQYF TGCGCCAGCAAAGTGACAGGGAGCTACGAGCAGTACTTC
TRBJ1-4 . TRBV19 . CASSPQGTNEKLFF TGTGCCAGTAGTCCCCAGGGAACTAATGAAAAACTGTTTTTT
TRBJ2-3 once TRBV28 TRBD2 CASSFRRGGNTDTQYF TGTGCCAGCAGTTTTAGGCGGGGGGGAAACACAGATACGCAGTATTTT
TRBJ2-6 . TRBV27 . CASRQSGANVLTF TGTGCCAGCAGACAATCTGGGGCCAACGTCCTGACTTTC
TRBJ2-5 . TRBV19 . CASSNIQKETQYF TGTGCCAGTAGTAACATACAGAAAGAGACCCAGTACTTC
TRBJ2-3 . TRBV5-4 . CASSPPGVRTDTQYF TGTGCCAGCAGCCCCCCGGGAGTTCGAACAGATACGCAGTATTTT
TRBJ1-2 . TRBV4-2 TRBD1 CASSQAIGGPTYGYTF TGTGCCAGCAGCCAAGCCATAGGGGGCCCCACGTATGGCTACACCTTC
TRBJ2-7 . TRBV21-1 . CASSTQGNRNYEQYF TGTGCCAGCAGCACACAGGGGAACCGGAACTACGAGCAGTACTTC
TRBJ2-5 . TRBV7-9 TRBD1 CASSRDRDEETQYF TGTGCCAGCAGCCGAGACAGGGACGAAGAGACCCAGTACTTC
TRBJ2-2 few TRBV4-2 . CASSQAFIGEPGELFF TGTGCCAGCAGCCAAGCTTTCATCGGGGAGCCCGGGGAGCTGTTTTTT
TRBJ2-3 . TRBV13 . CASSHVATSYGSDTQYF TGTGCCAGCAGCCATGTCGCCACTAGTTATGGGTCAGATACGCAGTATTTT
TRBJ2-2 once TRBV7-2 . CASSPLITTGELFF TGTGCCAGCAGCCCCCTAATAACCACCGGGGAGCTGTTTTTT
TRBJ2-2 . TRBV7-8 TRBD2 CASTPVVAGERVGELFF TGTGCCAGCACCCCAGTGGTAGCGGGAGAACGGGTCGGGGAGCTGTTTTTT
TRBJ1-2 once TRBV5-1 . CASSLARGYGYTF TGCGCCAGCAGCTTGGCAAGGGGATATGGCTACACCTTC
TRBJ1-1 . TRBV9 . CASSAELMNTEAFF TGTGCCAGCAGCGCCGAGCTCATGAACACTGAAGCTTTCTTT
TRBJ2-5 once TRBV2 . CASSEPDQETQYF TGTGCCAGCAGTGAACCAGATCAAGAGACCCAGTACTTC
TRBJ1-2 . TRBV9 . CASSASIYGYTF TGTGCCAGCAGCGCTAGTATCTATGGCTACACCTTC
TRBJ2-6 . TRBV19 . CASALDSFSGANVLTF TGTGCCAGTGCCCTCGACAGTTTCTCTGGGGCCAACGTCCTGACTTTC
TRBJ1-3 . TRBV28 . CASSTNSGSGNTIYF TGTGCCAGCAGTACAAACTCAGGGTCCGGAAACACCATATATTTT
TRBJ2-1 . TRBV5-4 TRBD2 CASSEGLAEYNEQFF TGTGCCAGCAGCGAGGGACTAGCGGAGTACAATGAGCAGTTCTTC
TRBJ2-1 . TRBV5-4 . CASEGGNSYNEQFF TGTGCCAGCGAGGGCGGGAACTCCTACAATGAGCAGTTCTTC
TRBJ2-3 . TRBV4-3 TRBD2 CASSHAGAADTQYF TGCGCCAGCAGCCACGCGGGAGCCGCAGATACGCAGTATTTT
TRBJ2-2 . TRBV5-1 . CASSFSAGLNTGELFF TGCGCCAGCAGCTTTTCGGCAGGGCTGAACACCGGGGAGCTGTTTTTT
TRBJ1-5 . TRBV19 . CASVRIGENQPQHF TGTGCCAGTGTAAGAATAGGGGAAAATCAGCCCCAGCATTTT
TRBJ2-7 . TRBV10-3 TRBD2 CAISLAGTYEQYF TGTGCCATCAGTCTAGCGGGGACCTACGAGCAGTACTTC
TRBJ1-4 . TRBV28 . CASSLGAHNEKLFF TGTGCCAGCAGTTTGGGAGCTCACAATGAAAAACTGTTTTTT